These 14 T cell receptor beta chains originate from one sample sequenced in a study of blood T cell repertoires in COVID-19. Generated by immunoSEQ multiplex PCR, the TCRdb table keeps only in-frame clones and is missing some. The sample shows roughly 150,000 clones, approximately 88% of them seen only once. Material for sequencing was peripheral blood. The receptors come from a woman aged 80 or over with active or convalescent COVID-19.

J is TRBJ1-1 and V is TRBV19; D not resolved. The CDR3 spans 14 residues. Germline V gene sequence: CDR1 LNHDA, CDR2 SQIVND (reference sequence). V gave up 4 bases and J gave up 4 bases, with 13 bases separating them. CDR3 residues: CASSSEGRITEAFF. In DNA, the CDR3 is TGTGCCAGTAGTAGCGAGGGTAGGATCACTGAAGCTTTCTTT.

A few counts support this clone. V gene TRBV19 combines with J gene TRBJ2-1; TRBD2 matches at 7 bases. Losses at the gene ends were 6 bases for V and 3 bases for J; bases not matched to a gene: 5. Germline CDR1 and CDR2: LNHDA and SQIVND (reference sequence). There are 14 residues in the CDR3. The CDR3 DNA sequence: TGTGCCAGTAGATCAGCGGGGCGCTACAATGAGCAGTTCTTC. This sequence encodes CASRSAGRYNEQFF.

This clone was observed once. V gene TRBV4-1 combines with J gene TRBJ1-5; D may be TRBD1 (6 bases). CDR3 length: 15 residues. Germline V gene lookup returns CDR1 MGHRA and CDR2 YSYEKL. V gave up 3 bases and J gave up 3 bases, with 12 bases separating them. The CDR3 spells CASSQRGNDNQPQHF. Written as DNA, the CDR3 is TGCGCCAGCAGCCAGAGGGGGAACGACAATCAGCCCCAGCATTTT.

This sequence joins TRBV24-1 and TRBJ2-2; 11 bases are a match to TRBD1. CDR3 length: 18 residues. V lost 5 bases, J lost 5 bases, and 12 bases stayed unmatched. Germline V lookup: CDR1 KGHDR, CDR2 SFDVKD. In nucleotides, the CDR3 is TGTGCCACCAGTGCCGCCAACGGACAGGGGGCGGCAACCGGGGAGCTGTTTTTT. It specifies CATSAANGQGAATGELFF.

This chain uses TRBV13 with TRBJ1-1, with D unclear. V dropped 5 bases and J dropped 5 bases, with 15 bases sitting between them. The CDR3 loop spans 14 amino acids. Germline assignment: CDR1 PRHDT and CDR2 FYEKMQ (reference sequence). CDR3 residues: CASSPPDRGTEAFF. CDR3 sequence (DNA): TGTGCCAGCAGCCCACCAGACCGGGGAACTGAAGCTTTCTTT.

The chain couples TRBV25-1 to TRBJ2-7; 8 bases line up with TRBD2. The germline gives CDR1 MGHDK, CDR2 SYGVNS. This CDR3 spans 14 amino acids. V dropped 4 bases and J dropped 2; count of bases not matched to a gene: 4. The CDR3 spells CASSGTGRAYEQYF. CDR3 bases: TGTGCCAGCAGTGGGACCGGGAGGGCCTACGAGCAGTACTTC.

V gene TRBV7-2 combines with J gene TRBJ1-4; TRBD1 agrees at 7 bases. The germline V gene encodes CDR1 SGHTA and CDR2 FQGNSA. The ends lost 1 base at V and 4 bases at J; junction bases unmatched: 3. The CDR3 is made up of 15 amino acids. CDR3 loop: CASSLVQGLNEKLFF. In nucleotides, the CDR3 is TGTGCCAGCAGCTTAGTACAGGGGCTTAATGAAAAACTGTTTTTT.

This clone was recorded only once. The chain uses TRBV7-9 and TRBJ1-6; 10 positions match TRBD1. Germline CDR1 SEHNR, CDR2 FQNEAQ (reference sequence). The CDR3 extends over 15 amino acids. The J segment lost 8 bases and the V segment lost 1 base, leaving 2 bases of the junction unmatched. CDR3 region: CASSLETGGHSPLHF. The DNA of the CDR3 is TGTGCCAGCAGCTTAGAGACAGGGGGCCATTCACCCCTCCACTTT.

The chain employs TRBV5-1 and TRBJ1-4; 10 nucleotides align to TRBD1. Germline-derived CDR1 and CDR2 are SGHRS and YFSETQ. Trimming removed 4 bases from V and 8 bases from J; junction bases left unmatched: 5. This CDR3 comprises 14 residues. The CDR3 protein is CASSLGTGDEKLFF. In DNA, the CDR3 is TGCGCCAGCAGCCTCGGGACAGGGGACGAAAAACTGTTTTTT.

The chain joins TRBV5-1 to TRBJ2-5; 13 bases are a match to TRBD2. The CDR3 extends over 18 amino acids. Germline assignment: CDR1 SGHRS and CDR2 YFSETQ. The V segment lost 0 bases and the J segment 2 bases; nucleotides outside the gene matches: 7. The CDR3 DNA sequence: TGCGCCAGCAGCTTGGCCCCGGGACTAGCGGGAAATCAAGAGACCCAGTACTTC. This codes for CASSLAPGLAGNQETQYF.

Only a few counts were recorded for this clone. This chain uses TRBV6-2 or TRBV6-3 with TRBJ1-3, with D unresolved. The V end was cut by 5 bases, the J end by 0 bases, with 11 bases between. The CDR3 extends over 15 amino acids. Germline lookup yields CDR1 MNHEY and CDR2 SVGEGT. CDR3 DNA: TGTGCCAGCAGTCTTTATCTGAGCTCTGGAAACACCATATATTTT. Protein sequence: CASSLYLSSGNTIYF.

V is TRBV27 and J is TRBJ1-5; TRBD1 agrees at 7 bases. Germline lookup yields CDR1 MNHEY and CDR2 SMNVEV (reference sequence). This CDR3 is 14 amino acids long. V was pared by 6 bases and J by 5 bases, with 7 bases of the junction left unmatched. The CDR3 nucleotides are TGTGCCAGCAGCCCCGACAGGGTATATCAGCCCCAGCATTTT. It translates to CASSPDRVYQPQHF.

The chain recombines TRBV3-1 (or the pseudogene TRBV3-2) with TRBJ2-7; 12 bases line up with TRBD2. The CDR3 has 15 residues. Germline assignment: CDR1 LGHDT and CDR2 YNNKEL (reference sequence). V lost 4 bases to trimming and J lost 6 bases; unmatched junction nucleotides: 7. CDR3 amino acids: CASSPGLAGCREQYF. CDR3 DNA sequence: TGTGCCAGCAGCCCCGGACTAGCGGGGTGTCGCGAGCAGTACTTC.

J is TRBJ1-1 and V is TRBV6-2 or TRBV6-3; 8 bases are shared with TRBD1. Germline-derived CDR1 and CDR2 are MNHEY and SVGEGT. The length of the CDR3 is 16 residues. The V and J ends lost 6 bases and 0 bases, in that order; junction bases with no gene match: 9. CDR3 region: CASSLHRDRMNTEAFF. CDR3 sequence (DNA): TGTGCCAGCAGCCTACACCGGGACAGGATGAACACTGAAGCTTTCTTT.